This TCR beta chain was sequenced in a study of shared clonotypes between healthy human individuals. Study results and limitations: Despite large depth, rarefaction showed incomplete sorted-subset sequencing.

Of note for this clone: Its antigen is not identified.

The data were produced by immunoSEQ multiplex PCR, yet TCRdb's version contains in-frame clones alone and is incomplete. The sample comprises 1,100,000 or so clones, around 78% of which are singletons, and approximately 0.52% rests with the top ten. This TCR came from a man in his late teens or twenties in good health. Some clones in this sample may be carry-over from other donors' samples. Sequences were obtained from memory CD4+ T cells from PBMCs. The subset denotes: CD45RA-negative fraction.

CDR3 nucleotides: TGTGCCAGCAGCTTAGGCACCGGGGCCCGAGAAGCTTTCTTT. The encoded protein is CASSLGTGAREAFF. The chain is built from TRBV7-2 and TRBJ1-1, with D maybe TRBD1 (5 bases). This CDR3 spans 14 amino acids. V was cut by 1 base and J by 8 bases, with 14 bases left in between. Germline lookup yields CDR1 SGHTA and CDR2 FQGNSA.